This TCR beta chain was sequenced in a study of OX40 agonist ivuxolimab in advanced cancers. About the investigation overall: Ivuxolimab was an agonistic, fully human IgG2 monoclonal antibody directed against OX40 (CD134), a costimulatory receptor. Three dose-escalation patients achieved partial responses, one with hepatocellular carcinoma and two with cutaneous melanoma. The dose-escalation cohort was roughly 87% male with a mean age of around 62 years, ranging from roughly 20 to 85. Intravenous ivuxolimab was administered to patients every 2 weeks at six dose levels: 0.01, 0.1, 0.3, 1.5, 3 and 10 mg/kg. Patients were allowed to have had prior anti-PD-1, anti-PD-L1 or anti-CTLA-4 therapy, and approximately 37% of the dose-escalation patients had been treated with checkpoint inhibitors. The paper reports the monotherapy dose-escalation portion (N of about 47 patients) of the phase I ivuxolimab trial. Of the roughly 53 patients in dose escalation, 19 had hepatocellular carcinoma, about 15 had melanoma, 9 had renal cell carcinoma and 9 had head and neck cancer. The purpose of peripheral TCRbeta sequencing was to test whether ivuxolimab changed TCR sequence diversity and led to clonal T-cell expansion. General conclusions and limits of the study: Partial responders in the 0.1-3.0 mg/kg groups had among the lowest normalized peripheral clonal expansion, especially among CD8+ T cells. After ivuxolimab, expanded clones were on average more numerous among CD8+ T cells than among CD4+ T cells. Which antigens the clonally expanded peripheral T cells were specific for was not determined. Low levels of normalized T-cell clonal expansion were also seen in some nonresponding patients. At doses of 0.1 to 3.0 mg/kg, clonal expansion of both CD4+ and CD8+ T cells in blood was seen between baseline and week 6.

A remark on this clone: Its antigen is still unknown. No base quality values were provided; no much bigger clone lies one nucleotide off.

Patients with a history of autoimmune disease or receiving systemic immunosuppression were excluded from the trial. In every dose cohort, peripheral blood was drawn for TCR sequencing at baseline, cycle 4 day 1, and cycle 7 day 1. Samples were obtained from an open-label, multicenter, first-in-human phase I dose-escalation trial of ivuxolimab. Adults with locally advanced or metastatic head and neck squamous cell, hepatocellular, melanoma or renal cell carcinoma were enrolled in the trial. CD4+ and CD8+ T cells were sorted separately from peripheral blood before TCR sequencing. Cut back by 8 bases and 2 bases, the V and J ends lie 15 bases apart. CDR1 and CDR2 are drawn from the germline V gene (reference sequence): MNHEY, SMNVEV. Measured from the cysteine to the phenylalanine, the CDR3 is 15 residues long. Only the CDR3 DNA stays, 45 bases, in frame from base 1. To sequence the TCRbeta CDR3 region, genomic DNA was isolated from the sorted cells. The immunoSEQ Assay was used to sequence the TCRbeta CDR3 regions. TCRdb holds this immuneACCESS table with in-frame rearrangements only. Some clones are missing; in checked studies, unresolved V genes explain under half, and the rest has no known cause. The sample records about 62,000 clones, around 83% of which are singletons. Of the sample, 2% to 3% is held by the ten largest clones.

The clonotype comes from an adult with an advanced solid tumor such as melanoma, head and neck, liver or kidney cancer. The V gene is TRBV27 and the J gene is TRBJ1-4; confidence is insufficient to name the D gene. The sample consisted of CD4+ or CD8+ T cells sorted from blood, taken in a trial of the OX40 agonist ivuxolimab. The nucleotides read TGTGCCAGCTCCAATGGCCGGATGACTAATGAAAAACTGTTTTTT. Translated, it reads CASSNGRMTNEKLFF.